A single sample is the source of the 16 T cell receptor beta chains below, sequenced in a study of tissue T cells after allogeneic stem cell transplantation. Assay: immunoSEQ multiplex PCR; the TCRdb copy retains only in-frame clones and omits some. Found here are almost 6,000 clones, roughly 48% of them singletons; the top ten hold 4.5% to 5.5%. The sample's time point: mouse harvest day 7 after allogeneic transplant. Each mouse received 10^7 T-cell-depleted marrow cells plus 10^6 splenic CD5+ T cells by tail vein. Sequencing used gut tissue. These receptors originate from a female BALB/c mouse given C57BL/6 T cells with graft-versus-host disease after an allogeneic hematopoietic cell transplant.

There are a few counts of this clone. Germline and genes: mouse. The CDR3 goes on 1 residue after the read ends, and that part is filled in from the germline J gene. J is TRBJ2-5 and V is TRBV1, with unresolved D. The CDR3 is 11 amino acids. The germline CDR1 and CDR2 sequences are NSQYPW and LRSPGD (reference sequence). Trimming removed 6 bases from V and 5 bases from J, with 6 bases in between. Incomplete CDR3 DNA: TGCACCTGCAGCATGGGAGACACCCAGTAC. This translates into CTCSMGDTQY. The full CDR3 protein is CTCSMGDTQYF.

The sample holds one count of this clone. Gene names refer to mouse genes. With the read ending 1 residue before the CDR3 end, the germline J gene is used to fill in that end. The chain joins TRBV3 to TRBJ2-5, with TRBD1 matching 7 bases. From germline, CDR1 is SNHLY and CDR2 FYNGKV (reference sequence). This CDR3 is built from 14 residues. V shed 5 bases and J 2 bases; nucleotides not matched to a gene: 4. The CDR3 sequence: CASSPRDSQDTQYF. The sequenced CDR3 bases are TGTGCCAGCAGCCCCCGGGACAGCCAAGACACCCAGTAC.

The table lists this clone with a few counts. Germline and genes: mouse. The CDR3 end falls 1 residue outside the read, so it is completed with the germline J gene. V and J are TRBV15 and TRBJ2-7, with 9 bases that match TRBD1. The CDR3 runs to 14 residues. The germline gives CDR1 SGHND, CDR2 FRSKSL. With V trimmed by 5 bases and J by 0 bases, 2 bases remained unmatched. The CDR3 sequence: CASSPGQGSYEQYF. The sequenced part of the CDR3 DNA is TGTGCCAGCAGTCCGGGACAGGGCTCCTATGAACAGTAC.

This clone was seen a handful of times. Gene names follow the mouse nomenclature. The sequenced CDR3 bases are TGTGCCAGCAGCTTCCAAGACACCCAGTAC. Amino acids: CASSFQDTQY. The entire CDR3 sequence reads CASSFQDTQYF. This chain uses TRBV4 with TRBJ2-5; D gene ambiguous. Read coverage stops 1 residue before the CDR3 terminus; the germline J gene supplies the remainder. Deletions cut 4 bases from V and 2 bases from J, with 1 base between. The CDR3 covers 11 residues. Germline CDR1 reads LGHDT; CDR2 reads YNNKQL (reference sequence).

In the case of this clone: All gene names here are mouse names. Read data end 1 residue before the CDR3 end; the end is taken from the germline J gene. The chain is built from TRBV3 and TRBJ2-3; maybe TRBD1 (6 bases). Germline lookup yields CDR1 SNHLY and CDR2 FYNGKV (reference sequence). The CDR3 sequence is 14 residues long. Trimming left V 5 bases short and J 2 bases short, with 11 bases between. Partial CDR3 DNA: TGTGCCAGCAGCCCCAGGGGAAATGCAGAAACGCTGTAT. It specifies CASSPRGNAETLY. In full, the CDR3 is CASSPRGNAETLYF.

Notes on this clone: Mouse gene names apply. The read ends 1 residue before the CDR3 terminus; that terminus is restored from the germline J gene. The chain links TRBV26 to TRBJ2-7; 7 nucleotides agree with TRBD2. Germline V gene data show CDR1 as KGHPV and CDR2 as FQNQEV (reference sequence). This CDR3 region has 14 residues. V gave up 2 bases and J gave up 4 bases; unmatched junction bases: 5. The sequenced CDR3 bases are TGTGCCAGCAGTCTGGGGCTGGGGGTTTATGAACAGTAC. It specifies CASSLGLGVYEQY. From start to end, the CDR3 is CASSLGLGVYEQYF.

As regards this clone: The gene symbols are mouse symbols. With the read ending 1 residue before the CDR3 end, the germline J gene is used to fill in that end. V usage is TRBV26 and J usage is TRBJ2-5, with unresolved D. Per the germline V gene, CDR1 is KGHPV and CDR2 is FQNQEV (reference sequence). This CDR3 has 10 amino acids. V lost 6 bases to trimming and J lost 8 bases, with 6 bases between them. Incomplete CDR3 DNA: TGTGCCAGCAGCCCCGGCACCCAGTAC. Translation gives CASSPGTQY. The full CDR3 reads CASSPGTQYF. Full variable domain (rest looked up from reference TRBV26 and TRBJ2-5): NSKVIQTPRYLVKGQGQKAKMRCIPEKGHPVVFWYQQNKNNEFKFLINFQNQEVLQQIDMTEKRFSAECPSNSPCSLEIQSSEAGDSALYLCASSPGTQYFGPGTRLLVL.

As concerns this clone: Mouse germline and gene names are used. The read is 1 residue too short to cover the CDR3 end, so that end is filled in from the germline J gene. The chain uses TRBV19 and TRBJ2-2; TRBD2 is a possible D gene (7 bases). Germline lookup yields CDR1 FNHDT and CDR2 SITEND (reference sequence). V was shortened by 0 bases and J by 4 bases, with 13 bases between the two germline ends. There are 16 residues in the CDR3. CDR3 amino acids: CASSIERRGGTGQLYF. The CDR3 DNA, read in part, is TGTGCCAGCAGTATAGAGAGGAGGGGGGGCACCGGGCAGCTCTAC.

Note on this clone: Gene labels here are mouse ones. The CDR3 is cut off 1 residue early in the read; its end comes from the germline J gene. The chain combines TRBV13-1 with TRBJ2-2, with a possible D match to TRBD2 (7 bases). Germline CDR1 reads NSHNY; CDR2 reads SYGAGN. V gave up 3 bases and J gave up 5 bases, with 14 bases separating them. This CDR3 has 15 residues. Here the CDR3 reads CASSAPRGGTGQLYF. The DNA read from the CDR3 is TGTGCCAGCAGTGCTCCAAGGGGGGGGACCGGGCAGCTCTAC.

A note on this clone: These gene names are mouse names. The read is 1 residue too short to cover the CDR3 end, so that end is filled in from the germline J gene. J is TRBJ1-1 and V is TRBV26; D not resolved. This CDR3 has 13 residues. The V and J ends lost 4 bases and 0 bases respectively, with 6 bases between them. Germline V gives CDR1 KGHPV, CDR2 FQNQEV (reference sequence). The CDR3 sequence is CASSPGANTEVFF. The sequenced part of the CDR3 DNA is TGTGCCAGCAGTCCAGGAGCAAACACAGAAGTCTTC.

Details on this clone: Gene names denote mouse genes. The CDR3 end falls 1 residue outside the read, so it is completed with the germline J gene. The chain is built from TRBV26 and TRBJ1-6, with 8 positions matching TRBD1. TRBJ1-6 is an open reading frame, and its role is uncertain. This CDR3 has 15 residues. The ends lost 4 bases at V and 3 bases at J; junction bases unmatched: 2. CDR1 and CDR2 (germline): KGHPV, FQNQEV (reference sequence). CDR3 sequence: CASSPTGDYNSPLYF. CDR3 DNA, as far as it was read: TGTGCCAGCAGTCCGACAGGGGACTATAATTCGCCCCTCTAC.

The table lists this clone with a few counts. These gene names are mouse names. The read terminates 1 residue before the CDR3 end, so the remaining end is supplied by the germline J gene. The genes are TRBV15 and TRBJ1-4; 9 bases match TRBD1. This CDR3 has 12 residues. V lost 11 bases, J lost 5 bases, and 3 bases stayed unmatched. Germline CDR1 reads SGHND; CDR2 reads FRSKSL. The DNA read from the CDR3 is TGTGCCGCCGGGACAGGGAACGAAAGATTATTT. Its protein product is CAAGTGNERLF. The full-length CDR3 reads as CAAGTGNERLFF. The variable domain in full, with the rest retrieved from reference TRBV15 and TRBJ1-4, is DAGVTQTPRHEVAEKGQTIILKCEPVSGHNDLFWYRQTKIQGLELLSYFRSKSLMEDGGAFKDRFKAEMLNSSFSTLKIQPTEPKDSAVYLCAAGTGNERLFFGHGTKLSVL.

A word on this clone: Gene and germline names: mouse. The read terminates 1 residue before the CDR3 end, so the remaining end is supplied by the germline J gene. The rearrangement links TRBV12-2 to TRBJ2-7, with TRBD1 matching over 7 bases. V lost 1 base, J lost 0 bases, and 2 bases stayed unmatched. The germline CDR1 and CDR2 sequences are SGHLS and HYDKME. The CDR3 is 14 residues long. The CDR3 reads CASSLQGSSYEQYF. The part of the CDR3 DNA that was read is TGTGCCAGCTCTCTACAGGGGTCCTCCTATGAACAGTAC.

Comment on this clone: Gene names refer to mouse genes. With the read ending 1 residue before the CDR3 end, the germline J gene is used to fill in that end. The V and J genes are TRBV23 and TRBJ1-1; the D segment call TRBD1 is taken from the table without a DNA check. Germline CDR1 reads KGHTA; CDR2 reads FQNQQP. The CDR3 is made up of 13 amino acids. CDR3 in amino acids: CSSSPQPNTEVFF. The covered CDR3 bases are TGCTCCAGCAGTCCACAGCCAAACACAGAAGTCTTC.

For this clone: The listed genes are named as in mouse. Read data end 1 residue before the CDR3 end; the end is taken from the germline J gene. The chain combines TRBV23 with TRBJ2-4; the D segment call TRBD1 is taken from the table without a DNA check. The germline CDR1 and CDR2 sequences are KGHTA and FQNQQP. This CDR3 is 14 amino acids long. CDR3 protein: CSSRGQPGQNTLYF. Partial CDR3 DNA: TGCTCCAGCAGGGGACAGCCTGGTCAAAACACCTTGTAC.

As for this clone: Genes here carry mouse names. CDR3 amino acids: CASSLTGSNERLFF. Incomplete CDR3 DNA: TGTGCCAGCTCTCTGACAGGTTCCAACGAAAGATTATTT. The chain is built from TRBV12-1 and TRBJ1-4, with a tentative D call TRBD1 (6 bases). The sequence runs out 1 residue before the end of the CDR3; the remainder is reconstructed from the germline J gene. The V end was cut by 1 base, the J end by 1 base, with 6 bases between. The CDR3 sequence is 14 residues long. Germline CDR1 and CDR2: SGHSN and HYEKVE.